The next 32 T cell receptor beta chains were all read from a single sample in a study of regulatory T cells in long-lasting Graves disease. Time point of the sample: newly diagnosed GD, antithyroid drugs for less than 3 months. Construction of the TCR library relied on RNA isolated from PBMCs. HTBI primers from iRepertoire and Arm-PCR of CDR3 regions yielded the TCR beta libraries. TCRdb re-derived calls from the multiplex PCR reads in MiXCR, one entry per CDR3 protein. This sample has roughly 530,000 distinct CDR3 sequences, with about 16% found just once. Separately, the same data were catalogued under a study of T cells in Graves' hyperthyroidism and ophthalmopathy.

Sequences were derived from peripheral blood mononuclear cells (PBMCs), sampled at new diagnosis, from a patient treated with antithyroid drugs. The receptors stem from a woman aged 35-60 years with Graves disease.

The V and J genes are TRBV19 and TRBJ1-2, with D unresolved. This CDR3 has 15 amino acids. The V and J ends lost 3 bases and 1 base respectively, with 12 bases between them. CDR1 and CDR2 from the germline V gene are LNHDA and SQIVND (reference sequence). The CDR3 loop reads CASSIGMEVNYGYTF. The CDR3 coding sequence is TGTGCCAGTAGTATCGGGATGGAGGTTAACTATGGCTACACCTTC.

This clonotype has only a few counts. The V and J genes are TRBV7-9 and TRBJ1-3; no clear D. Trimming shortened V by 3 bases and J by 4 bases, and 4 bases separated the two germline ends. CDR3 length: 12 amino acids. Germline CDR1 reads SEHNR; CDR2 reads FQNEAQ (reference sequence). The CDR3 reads CASSFLGNTIYF. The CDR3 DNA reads TGTGCCAGCAGCTTTCTCGGAAACACCATATATTTT.

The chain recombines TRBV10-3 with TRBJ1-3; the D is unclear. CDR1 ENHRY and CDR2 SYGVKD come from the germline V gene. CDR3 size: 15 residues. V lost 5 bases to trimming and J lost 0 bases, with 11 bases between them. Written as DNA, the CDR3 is TGTGCCATCAGTCGACGGGCCTTCTCTGGAAACACCATATATTTT. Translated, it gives CAISRRAFSGNTIYF.

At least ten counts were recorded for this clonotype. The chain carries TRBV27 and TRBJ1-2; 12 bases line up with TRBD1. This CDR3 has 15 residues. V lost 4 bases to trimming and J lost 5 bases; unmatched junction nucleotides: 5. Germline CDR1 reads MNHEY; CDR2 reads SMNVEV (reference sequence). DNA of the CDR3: TGTGCCAGCAGTTCCGGGACAGGGGGCTATTATGGCTACACCTTC. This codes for CASSSGTGGYYGYTF.

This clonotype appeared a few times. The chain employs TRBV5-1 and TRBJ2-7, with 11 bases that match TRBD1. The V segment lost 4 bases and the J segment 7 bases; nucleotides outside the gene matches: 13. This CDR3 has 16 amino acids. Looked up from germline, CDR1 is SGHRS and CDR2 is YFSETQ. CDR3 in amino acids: CASSPWTGGLSGEQYF. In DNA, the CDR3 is TGCGCCAGCAGCCCCTGGACAGGGGGCTTATCGGGGGAGCAGTACTTC.

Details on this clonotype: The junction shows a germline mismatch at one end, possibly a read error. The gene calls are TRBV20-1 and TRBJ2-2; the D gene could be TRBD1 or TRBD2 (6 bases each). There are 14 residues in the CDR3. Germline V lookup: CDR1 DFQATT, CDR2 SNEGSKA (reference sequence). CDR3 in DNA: TGCAGTGCCTGGGGGGCGGCGAACACCGGGGAGCTGGTTTTT. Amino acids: CSAWGAANTGELVF.

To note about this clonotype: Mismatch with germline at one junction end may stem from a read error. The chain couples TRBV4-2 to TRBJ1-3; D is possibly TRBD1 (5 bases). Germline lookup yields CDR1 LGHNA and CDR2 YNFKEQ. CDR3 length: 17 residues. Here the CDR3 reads CASSQEWGRGGADTLYF. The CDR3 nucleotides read TGTGCCAGCAGCCAAGAGTGGGGCCGGGGGGGTGCGGACACCTTATATTTT.

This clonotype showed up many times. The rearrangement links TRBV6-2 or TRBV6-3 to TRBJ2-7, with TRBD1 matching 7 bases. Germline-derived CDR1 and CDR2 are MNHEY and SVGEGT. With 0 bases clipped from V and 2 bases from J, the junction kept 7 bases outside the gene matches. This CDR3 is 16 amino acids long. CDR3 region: CASSYSTSQGAYEQYF. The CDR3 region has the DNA TGTGCCAGCAGTTACTCGACGAGTCAGGGGGCCTACGAGCAGTACTTC.

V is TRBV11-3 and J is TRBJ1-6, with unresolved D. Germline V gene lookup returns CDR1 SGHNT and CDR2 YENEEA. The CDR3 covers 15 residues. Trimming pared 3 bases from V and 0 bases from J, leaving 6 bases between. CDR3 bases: TGTGCCAGCAGCTTCCATAGCTCCTATAATTCACCCCTCCACTTT. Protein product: CASSFHSSYNSPLHF.

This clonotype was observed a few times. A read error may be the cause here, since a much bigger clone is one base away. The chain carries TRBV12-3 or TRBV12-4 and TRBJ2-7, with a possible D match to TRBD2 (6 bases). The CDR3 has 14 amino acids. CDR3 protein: CASSPISGSYGQYF. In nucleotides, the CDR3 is TGTGCCAGCAGTCCCATTAGCGGTTCCTACGGGCAGTACTTC.

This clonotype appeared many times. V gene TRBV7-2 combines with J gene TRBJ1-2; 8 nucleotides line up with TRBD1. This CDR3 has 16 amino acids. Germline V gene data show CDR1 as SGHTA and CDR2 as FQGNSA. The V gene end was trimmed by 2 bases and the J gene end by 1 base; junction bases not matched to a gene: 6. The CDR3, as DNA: TGTGCCAGCAGCTTACAGGGGGCATTTAATAACTATGGCTACACCTTC. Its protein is CASSLQGAFNNYGYTF.

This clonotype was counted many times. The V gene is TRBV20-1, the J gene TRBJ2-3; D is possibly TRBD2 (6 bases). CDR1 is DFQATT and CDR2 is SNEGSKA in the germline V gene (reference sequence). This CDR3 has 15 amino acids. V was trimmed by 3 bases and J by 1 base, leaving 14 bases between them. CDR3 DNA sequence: TGCAGTGCTAGCCCTCCGGGACTCGGCACAGATACGCAGTATTTT. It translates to CSASPPGLGTDTQYF.

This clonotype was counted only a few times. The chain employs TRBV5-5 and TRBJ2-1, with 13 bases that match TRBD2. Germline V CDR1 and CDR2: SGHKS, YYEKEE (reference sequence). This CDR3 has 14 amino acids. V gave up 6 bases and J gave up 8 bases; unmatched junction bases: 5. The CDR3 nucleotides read TGTGCCAGCACCCGAGGACTAGCGGGGGATGAGCAGTTCTTC. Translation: CASTRGLAGDEQFF.

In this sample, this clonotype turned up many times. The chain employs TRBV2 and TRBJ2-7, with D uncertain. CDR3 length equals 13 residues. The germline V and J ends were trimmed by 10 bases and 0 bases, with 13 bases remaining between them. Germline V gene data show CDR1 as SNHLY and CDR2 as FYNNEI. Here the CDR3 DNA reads TGTGCCACCACTCCAGCCAGCTCCTACGAGCAGTACTTC. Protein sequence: CATTPASSYEQYF.

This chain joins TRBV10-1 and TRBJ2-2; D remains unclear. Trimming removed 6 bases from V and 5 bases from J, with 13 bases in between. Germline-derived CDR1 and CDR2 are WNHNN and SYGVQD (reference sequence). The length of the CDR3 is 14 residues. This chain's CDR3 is CASRMDEITGELFF. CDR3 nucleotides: TGCGCCAGCAGGATGGATGAAATAACCGGGGAGCTGTTTTTT.

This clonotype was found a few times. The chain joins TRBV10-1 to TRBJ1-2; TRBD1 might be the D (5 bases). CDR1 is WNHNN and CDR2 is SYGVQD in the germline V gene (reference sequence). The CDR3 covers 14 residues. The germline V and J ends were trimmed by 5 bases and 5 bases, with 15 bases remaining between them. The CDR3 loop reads CASSPGREGYGYTF. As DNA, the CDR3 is TGCGCCAGCAGTCCCGGCAGGGAGGGATATGGCTACACCTTC.

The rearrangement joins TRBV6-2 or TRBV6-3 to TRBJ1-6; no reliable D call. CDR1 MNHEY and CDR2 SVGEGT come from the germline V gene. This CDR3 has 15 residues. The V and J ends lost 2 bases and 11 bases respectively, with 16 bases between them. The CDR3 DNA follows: TGTGCCAGCAGTTACGTGTTTAACAGCCTTACACCCCTCCACTTT. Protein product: CASSYVFNSLTPLHF.

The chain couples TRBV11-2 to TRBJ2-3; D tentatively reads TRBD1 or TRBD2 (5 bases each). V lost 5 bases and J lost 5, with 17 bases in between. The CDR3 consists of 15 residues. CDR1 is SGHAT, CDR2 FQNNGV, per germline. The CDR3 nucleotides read TGTGCCAGCAGCCCAGGGACCCAGAGGGGAGATACGCAGTATTTT. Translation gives CASSPGTQRGDTQYF.

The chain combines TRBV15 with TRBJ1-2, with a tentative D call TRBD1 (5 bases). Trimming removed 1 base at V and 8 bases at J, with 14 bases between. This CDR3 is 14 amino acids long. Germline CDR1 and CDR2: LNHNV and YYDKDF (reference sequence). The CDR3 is CATSRATSGGGYTF. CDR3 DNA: TGTGCCACCAGCAGAGCTACCTCGGGGGGAGGCTACACCTTC.

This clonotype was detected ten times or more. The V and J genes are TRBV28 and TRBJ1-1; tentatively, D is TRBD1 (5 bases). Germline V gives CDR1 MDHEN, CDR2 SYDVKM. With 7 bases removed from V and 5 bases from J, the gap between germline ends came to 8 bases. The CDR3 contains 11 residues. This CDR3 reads CASKRGTEAFF. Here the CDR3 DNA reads TGTGCCAGCAAAAGGGGTACTGAAGCTTTCTTT.

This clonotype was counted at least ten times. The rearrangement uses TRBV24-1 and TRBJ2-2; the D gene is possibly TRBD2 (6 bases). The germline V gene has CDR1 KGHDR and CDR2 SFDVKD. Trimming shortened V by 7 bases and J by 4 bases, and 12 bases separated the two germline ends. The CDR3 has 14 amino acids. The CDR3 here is CATSAGLATGELFF. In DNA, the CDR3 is TGTGCCACCAGCGCGGGGTTAGCCACCGGGGAGCTGTTTTTT.

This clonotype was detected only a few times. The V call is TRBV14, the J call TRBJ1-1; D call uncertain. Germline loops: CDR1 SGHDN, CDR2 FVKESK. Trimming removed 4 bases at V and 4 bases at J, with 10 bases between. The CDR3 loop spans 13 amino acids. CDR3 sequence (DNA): TGTGCCAGCAGCCTTGAGGTAGGCACTGAAGCTTTCTTT. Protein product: CASSLEVGTEAFF.

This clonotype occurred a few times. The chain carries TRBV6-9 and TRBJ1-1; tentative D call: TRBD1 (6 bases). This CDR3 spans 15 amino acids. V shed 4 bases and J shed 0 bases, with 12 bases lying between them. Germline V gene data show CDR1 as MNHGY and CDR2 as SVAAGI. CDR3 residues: CASSFNRAMNTEAFF. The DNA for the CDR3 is TGTGCCAGCAGTTTCAACAGGGCGATGAACACTGAAGCTTTCTTT.

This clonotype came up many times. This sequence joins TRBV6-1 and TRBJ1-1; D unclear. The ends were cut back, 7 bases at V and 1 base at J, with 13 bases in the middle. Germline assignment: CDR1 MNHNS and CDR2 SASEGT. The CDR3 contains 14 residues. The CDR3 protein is CASKTTPGNTEAFF. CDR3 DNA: TGTGCCAGCAAAACCACCCCAGGGAACACTGAAGCTTTCTTT.

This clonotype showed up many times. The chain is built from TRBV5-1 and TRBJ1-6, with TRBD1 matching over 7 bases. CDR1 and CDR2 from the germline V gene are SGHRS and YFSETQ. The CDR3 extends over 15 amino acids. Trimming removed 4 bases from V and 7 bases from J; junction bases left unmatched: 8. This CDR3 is CASSTNRGGNSPLHF. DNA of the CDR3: TGCGCCAGCAGCACCAACAGGGGTGGCAATTCACCCCTCCACTTT.

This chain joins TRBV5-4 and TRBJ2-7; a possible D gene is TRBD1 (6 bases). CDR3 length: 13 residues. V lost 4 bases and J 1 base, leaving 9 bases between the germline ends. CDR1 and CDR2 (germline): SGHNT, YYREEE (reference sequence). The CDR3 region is CASSVGQSYEQYF. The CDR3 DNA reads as TGTGCCAGCAGCGTCGGACAGTCCTACGAGCAGTACTTC.

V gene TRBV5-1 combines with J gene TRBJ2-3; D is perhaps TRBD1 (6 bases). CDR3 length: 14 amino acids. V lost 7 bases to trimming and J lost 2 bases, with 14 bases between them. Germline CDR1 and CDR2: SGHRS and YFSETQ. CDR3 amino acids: CASRSDSVTDTQYF. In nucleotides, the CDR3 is TGCGCCAGCCGCTCGGACAGTGTCACAGATACGCAGTATTTT.

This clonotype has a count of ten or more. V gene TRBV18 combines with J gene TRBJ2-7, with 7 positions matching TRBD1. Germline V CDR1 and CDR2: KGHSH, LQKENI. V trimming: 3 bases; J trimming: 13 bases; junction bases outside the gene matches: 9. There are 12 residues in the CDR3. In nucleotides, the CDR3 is TGTGCCAGCTCACCCGGGGACAGAACTCCATACTTC. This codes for CASSPGDRTPYF.

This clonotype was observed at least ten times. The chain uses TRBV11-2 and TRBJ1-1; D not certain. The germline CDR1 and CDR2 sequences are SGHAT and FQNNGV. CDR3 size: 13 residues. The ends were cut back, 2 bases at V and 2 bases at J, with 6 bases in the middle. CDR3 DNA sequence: TGTGCCAGCAGCTTACACCCAAACACTGAAGCTTTCTTT. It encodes CASSLHPNTEAFF.

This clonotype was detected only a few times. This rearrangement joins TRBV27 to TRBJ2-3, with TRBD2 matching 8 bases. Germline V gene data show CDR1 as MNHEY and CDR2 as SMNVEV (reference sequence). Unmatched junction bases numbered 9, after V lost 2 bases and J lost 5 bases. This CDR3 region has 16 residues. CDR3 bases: TGTGCCAGCAGTTTAGGCTCGGGGGGGGCTGGAGATACGCAGTATTTT. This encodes CASSLGSGGAGDTQYF.

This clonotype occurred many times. The CDR3 loop reads CASSGIDTDTQYF. The CDR3 DNA follows: TGTGCCAGCAGTGGGATTGACACAGATACGCAGTATTTT. The chain links TRBV6-1 to TRBJ2-3; D unclear. Germline V gene lookup returns CDR1 MNHNS and CDR2 SASEGT. CDR3 size: 13 residues. The V gene lost 4 bases and the J gene lost 2 bases, with 7 bases spanning the gap.

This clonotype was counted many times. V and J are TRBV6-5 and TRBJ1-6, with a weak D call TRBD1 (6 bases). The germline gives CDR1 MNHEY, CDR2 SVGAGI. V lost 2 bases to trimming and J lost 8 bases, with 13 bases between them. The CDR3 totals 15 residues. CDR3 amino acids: CASSYPRGADSPLHF. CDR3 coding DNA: TGTGCCAGCAGTTACCCGAGGGGGGCGGATTCACCCCTCCACTTT.